This T cell receptor beta chain was found in a study of shared clonotypes between healthy human individuals. Germline V lookup: CDR1 SGHRS, CDR2 YFSETQ. The CDR3 sequence is 16 residues long. The V end was cut by 3 bases, the J end by 0 bases, with 15 bases between. How the authors handled the data: As immunoSEQ supplied junction-only sequences (without quality scores), filtering differed. Clones were sequenced by immunoSEQ multiplex PCR, and TCRdb holds only the in-frame ones, with some missing. That table furnishes V, J and clone size, whereas the DNA furnished D and trimming. The sample has under 2.5 million clones, under 95% seen once. Whole-study results and caveats: There were few donors, and this limited the genetic and exposure-history diversity represented.

This clone was seen a single time. Its antigen is unidentified. The TCR comes from a man aged 18 to 35 in good health. Some clones in this sample may be carry-over from other donors' samples. The V gene is TRBV5-1, the J gene TRBJ1-1; possible D gene TRBD1, 6 bases. The sample comprised naive CD4+ T cells from PBMCs. Specified subset: CD45RA+ positively selected. The CDR3 protein is CASSSGGGTMNTEAFF. The CDR3 nucleotides are TGCGCCAGCAGCTCCGGAGGGGGAACCATGAACACTGAAGCTTTCTTT.